This entry describes one T cell receptor beta chain. This clone was counted a few times. Its antigen is still unknown. Base qualities are not provided; no much larger clone lies one nucleotide away. Participants in the prospective study were aged roughly 18 to 90 years, lived in 20 to 25 United States geographic areas, and enrolled through a virtual design. In the prospective study, participants were assigned to cohorts based on the clinical history participants reported in a screening survey and a study questionnaire. ImmuneRACE Cohort 3 recovered participants were defined by two consecutive negative NP/OP PCR tests, healthcare professional clearance, or symptom resolution. In the prospective study, mobile phlebotomists collected whole blood, serum and a nasopharyngeal or oropharyngeal swab from each participant. Prospective study participants could optionally give additional blood draws and questionnaires over an approximately two-month period. Blood samples from the prospective study were shipped frozen or at room temperature prior to DNA extraction.

This sample was included in a study of blood T cell repertoires in COVID-19 (dated by TCRdb to the early 2020s). For context, the study as a whole: The collaborator samples originated in the United States, Italy and Spain and spanned the acute and convalescent phases of COVID-19. The prospective study material was composed of cDNA or gDNA derived from T cells, B-cell-depleted T cells, or PBMCs. Subjects who had been exposed to COVID-19, were actively infected with it, or had recovered from it provided the deeply sampled blood TCRbeta repertoires that made up the dataset. A freely available public database, intended as a resource for researchers studying the immune response to SARS-CoV-2, is where the repertoires were released. Samples were obtained from the ongoing ImmuneRACE study (first 160 participants) and from 950 to 1,500 subjects provided by 6 global collaborators. A de-identified subject ID, COVID-19 status, age in years and sex were almost always included in the sample metadata. Where HLA class I and class II types were available, the types were taken from metadata supplied by the sample provider, not from assay-based typing.

CDR1 MNHEY and CDR2 SVGAGI were looked up in the germline V gene. The CDR3 covers 13 residues, taking in both the cysteine and the phenylalanine. Just CDR3 DNA is preserved here, 39 bases in frame from base 1. The V end loses 8 bases and the J end loses 4 bases, and a stretch of 12 bases separates them. The investigation overall reported the following: The amount of clinical and demographic metadata varied by source and participant and was provided uncurated.

TCRbeta CDR3 regions were amplified from genomic DNA using the immunoSEQ Assay, a bias-controlled multiplex PCR. The source study handled its data this way. Nucleated cell counts per sample were estimated from amplification of reference gene primers within the assay. Sequence reads were collapsed and filtered to measure the absolute abundance of every unique TCRbeta CDR3 rearrangement. Productive Simpson clonality was computed per sample as the square root of Simpson's diversity index over productive rearrangements. TCRdb's version of the immuneACCESS table is confined to in-frame rearrangements and falls short of the full clone set. An unresolved V gene accounts for under half of the shortfall where checked; the remainder is of unknown origin. V and J calls and clone size come straight from that table; D and trimming were deduced from the DNA. Counted in this sample were 180,000 or so clones; approximately 89% of them appeared once. The ten largest clones represent roughly 6.2% of the sample.

The TCR comes from a man in his forties or fifties who had recovered from COVID-19. The sample was PBMCs or T cells enriched from blood (not recorded which). Recombination connected TRBV6-5 to TRBJ2-1, and perhaps TRBD1 as D gene, on 7 matching bases. The encoded CDR3 is CASAGQNYNEQFF. The sequence in DNA is TGTGCCAGCGCGGGACAGAATTACAATGAGCAGTTCTTC.